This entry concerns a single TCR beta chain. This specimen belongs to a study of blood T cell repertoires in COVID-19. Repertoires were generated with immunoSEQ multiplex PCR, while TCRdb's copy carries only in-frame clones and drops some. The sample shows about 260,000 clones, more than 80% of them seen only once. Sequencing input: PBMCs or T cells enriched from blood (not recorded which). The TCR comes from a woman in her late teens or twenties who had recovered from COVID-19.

The CDR3 protein is CSGAFQGNEQFF. The DNA of the CDR3 is TGCAGCGGAGCATTCCAGGGAAATGAGCAGTTCTTC. The chain links TRBV29-1 to TRBJ2-1, with TRBD1 as a possible D gene (5 bases). From germline, CDR1 is SQVTM and CDR2 ANQGSEA. V lost 7 bases, J lost 7 bases, and 14 bases lay in between. This CDR3 is built from 12 residues.